The clone carrying this T cell receptor (beta chain) has a count of ten or more. CDR3 size: 14 residues. Germline CDR1 KGHSH, CDR2 LQKENI. The V gene end was trimmed by 1 base and the J gene end by 8 bases; junction bases not matched to a gene: 3. Patients with uncontrolled infections, other autoimmune diseases, pregnancy or lactation were excluded. These data originate in a study of T cells in Graves' hyperthyroidism and ophthalmopathy. RNA transcripts were the template for amplifying TCR beta CDR3 regions. Researchers ran a first-round RT-PCR on the TCR CDR3 using the HTBI primer set. In TCRdb, the multiplex PCR reads were re-called with MiXCR into one record per CDR3 protein. This table has some 320,000 distinct CDR3 sequences, approximately 14% appearing once.

Specimen: blood. V and J are TRBV18 and TRBJ2-1; 9 nucleotides match TRBD2. This clonotype was sampled from a woman in her 40s with Graves' ophthalmopathy. CDR3 sequence reads: CASSPRAGGDEQFF. The CDR3 DNA reads as TGTGCCAGCTCACCACGGGCGGGAGGGGATGAGCAGTTCTTC.